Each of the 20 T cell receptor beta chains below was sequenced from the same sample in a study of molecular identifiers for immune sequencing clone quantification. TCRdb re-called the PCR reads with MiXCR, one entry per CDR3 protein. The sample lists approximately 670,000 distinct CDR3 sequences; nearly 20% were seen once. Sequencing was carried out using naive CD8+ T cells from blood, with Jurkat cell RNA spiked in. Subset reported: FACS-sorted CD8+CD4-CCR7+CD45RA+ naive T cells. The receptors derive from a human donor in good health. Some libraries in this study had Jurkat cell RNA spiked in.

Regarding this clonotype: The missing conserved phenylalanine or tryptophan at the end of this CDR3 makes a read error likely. The chain's CDR3 is CASSQDSSAGSEANVLTL. As DNA, the CDR3 is TGCGCCAGCAGCCAAGATTCATCTGCAGGCTCTGAGGCCAACGTCCTGACTCTC. This chain joins TRBV4-3 and TRBJ2-6; D remains ambiguous. The CDR3 totals 18 residues. In germline, CDR1 is LGHNA, CDR2 YSLEER.

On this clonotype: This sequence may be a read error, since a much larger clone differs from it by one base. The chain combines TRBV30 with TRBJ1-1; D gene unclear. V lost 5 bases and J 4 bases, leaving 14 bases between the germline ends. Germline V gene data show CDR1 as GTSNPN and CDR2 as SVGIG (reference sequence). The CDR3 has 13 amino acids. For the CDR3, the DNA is TGTGCCTGGGGTTTGGGTCCCGGCACTGAAGCTTTCTTT. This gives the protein CAWGLGPGTEAFF. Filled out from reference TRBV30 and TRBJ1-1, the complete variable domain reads SQTIHQWPATLVQPVGSPLSLECTVEGTSNPNLYWYRQAAGRGLQLLFYSVGIGQISSEVPQNLSASRPQDRQFILSSKKLLLSDSGFYLCAWGLGPGTEAFFGQGTRLTVV.

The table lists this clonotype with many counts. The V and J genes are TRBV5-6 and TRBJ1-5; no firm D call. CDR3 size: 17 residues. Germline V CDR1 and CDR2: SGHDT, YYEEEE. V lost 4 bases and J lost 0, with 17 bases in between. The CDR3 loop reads CASSLFHFGFSNQPQHF. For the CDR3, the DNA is TGTGCCAGCAGCCTATTTCACTTCGGGTTTAGCAATCAGCCCCAGCATTTT. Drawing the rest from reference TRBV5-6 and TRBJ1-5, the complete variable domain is DAGVTQSPTHLIKTRGQQVTLRCSPKSGHDTVSWYQQALGQGPQFIFQYYEEEERQRGNFPDRFSGHQFPNYSSELNVNALLLGDSALYLCASSLFHFGFSNQPQHFGDGTRLSIL.

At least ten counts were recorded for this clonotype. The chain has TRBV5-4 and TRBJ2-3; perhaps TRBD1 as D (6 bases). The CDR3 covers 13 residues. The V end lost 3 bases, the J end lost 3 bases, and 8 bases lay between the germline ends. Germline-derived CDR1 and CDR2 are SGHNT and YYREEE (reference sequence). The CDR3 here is CASSSQGTDTQYF. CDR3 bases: TGTGCCAGCAGCTCCCAGGGGACAGATACGCAGTATTTT.

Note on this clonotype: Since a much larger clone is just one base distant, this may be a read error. In DNA form, the CDR3 reads TGTACCAGCAGTTGGTTGGTTGCAGAAAACTATGGCTACACCTTC. Its protein is CTSSWLVAENYGYTF. The V gene is TRBV12-3 or TRBV12-4, the J gene TRBJ1-2; D ambiguous. This CDR3 comprises 15 residues.

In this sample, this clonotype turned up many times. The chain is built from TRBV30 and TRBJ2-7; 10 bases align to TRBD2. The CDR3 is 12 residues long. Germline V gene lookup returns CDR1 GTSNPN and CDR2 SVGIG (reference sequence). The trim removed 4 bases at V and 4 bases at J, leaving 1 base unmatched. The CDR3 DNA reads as TGTGCCTGGACTAGCGGGGGTTACGAGCAGTACTTC. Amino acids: CAWTSGGYEQYF. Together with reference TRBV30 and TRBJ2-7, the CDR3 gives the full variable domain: SQTIHQWPATLVQPVGSPLSLECTVEGTSNPNLYWYRQAAGRGLQLLFYSVGIGQISSEVPQNLSASRPQDRQFILSSKKLLLSDSGFYLCAWTSGGYEQYFGPGTRLTVT.

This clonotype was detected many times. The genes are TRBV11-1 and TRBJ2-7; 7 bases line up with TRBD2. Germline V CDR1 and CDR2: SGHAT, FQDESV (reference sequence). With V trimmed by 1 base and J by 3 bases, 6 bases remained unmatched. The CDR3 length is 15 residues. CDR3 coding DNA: TGTGCCAGCAGCTTAGGAAGGACTAGTCGCTACGAGCAGTACTTC. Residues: CASSLGRTSRYEQYF.

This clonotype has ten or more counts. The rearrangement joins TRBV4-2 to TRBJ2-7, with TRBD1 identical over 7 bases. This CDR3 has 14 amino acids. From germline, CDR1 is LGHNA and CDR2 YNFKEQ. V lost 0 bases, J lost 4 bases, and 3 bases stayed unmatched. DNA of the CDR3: TGTGCCAGCAGCCAAGATGGCAGGGGGTACGAGCAGTACTTC. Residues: CASSQDGRGYEQYF.

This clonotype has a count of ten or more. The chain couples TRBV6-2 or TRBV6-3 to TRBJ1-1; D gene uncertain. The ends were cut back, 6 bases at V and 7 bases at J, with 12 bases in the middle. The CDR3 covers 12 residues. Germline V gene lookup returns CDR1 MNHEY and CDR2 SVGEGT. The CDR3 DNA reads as TGTGCCAGCAGCTTACGGACCGATGAAGCTTTCTTT. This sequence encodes CASSLRTDEAFF.

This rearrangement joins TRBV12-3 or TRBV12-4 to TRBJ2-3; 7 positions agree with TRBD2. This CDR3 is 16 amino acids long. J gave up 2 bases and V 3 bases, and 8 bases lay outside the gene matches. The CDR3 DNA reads TGTGCCAGCAGTTTTCGTCCGGGGGGAGACACAGATACGCAGTATTTT. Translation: CASSFRPGGDTDTQYF.

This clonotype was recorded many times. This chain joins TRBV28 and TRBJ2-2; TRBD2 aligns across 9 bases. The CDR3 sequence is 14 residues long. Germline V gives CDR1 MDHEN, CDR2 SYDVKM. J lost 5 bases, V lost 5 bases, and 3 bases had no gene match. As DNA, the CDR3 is TGTGCCAGCAGTAGCGGGAGGTTTACCGGGGAGCTGTTTTTT. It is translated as CASSSGRFTGELFF.

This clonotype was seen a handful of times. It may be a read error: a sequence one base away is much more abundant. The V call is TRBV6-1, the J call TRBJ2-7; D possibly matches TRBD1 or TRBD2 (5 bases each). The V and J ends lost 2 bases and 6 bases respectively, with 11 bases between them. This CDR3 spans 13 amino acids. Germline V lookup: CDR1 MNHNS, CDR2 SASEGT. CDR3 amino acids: CASSESWGFEQYF. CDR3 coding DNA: TGTGCCAGCAGTGAAAGCTGGGGGTTCGAGCAGTACTTC.

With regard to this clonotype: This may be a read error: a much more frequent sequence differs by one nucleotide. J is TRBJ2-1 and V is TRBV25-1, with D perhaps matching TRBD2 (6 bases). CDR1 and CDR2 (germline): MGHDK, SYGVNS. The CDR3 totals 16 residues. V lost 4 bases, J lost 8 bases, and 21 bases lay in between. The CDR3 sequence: CASSGRTTRRYDEQFF. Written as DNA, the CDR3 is TGTGCCAGCAGTGGAAGGACTACCCGCAGGTACGATGAGCAGTTCTTC.

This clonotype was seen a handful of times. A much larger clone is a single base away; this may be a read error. CDR3: CASRMQRVIQPQHF. The DNA of the CDR3 is TGTGCCAGCAGGATGCAGCGGGTTATTCAGCCCCAGCATTTT. This rearrangement joins TRBV28 to TRBJ1-5; no definite D call. The V gene lost 6 bases and the J gene lost 6 bases, with 15 bases spanning the gap. CDR3 length equals 14 residues. Germline-derived CDR1 and CDR2 are MDHEN and SYDVKM.

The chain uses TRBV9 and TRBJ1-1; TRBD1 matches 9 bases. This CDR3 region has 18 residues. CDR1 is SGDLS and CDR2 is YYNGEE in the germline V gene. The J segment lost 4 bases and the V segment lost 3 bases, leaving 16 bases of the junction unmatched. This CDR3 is CASSAPSGDREYGTEAFF. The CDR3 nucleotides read TGTGCCAGCAGCGCTCCATCGGGGGACAGGGAGTATGGCACTGAAGCTTTCTTT.

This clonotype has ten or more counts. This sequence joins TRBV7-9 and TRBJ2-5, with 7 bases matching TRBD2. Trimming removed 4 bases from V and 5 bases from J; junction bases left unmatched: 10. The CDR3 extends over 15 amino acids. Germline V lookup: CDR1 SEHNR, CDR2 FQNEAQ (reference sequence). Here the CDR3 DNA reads TGTGCCAGCAGCTCTCCCTTCCAGGGAGGGGAGACCCAGTACTTC. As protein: CASSSPFQGGETQYF.

The CDR3 DNA reads as TGTGCCAGCAGTTCAGGGGCCCCTAGATATCAGTACTTC. Translation gives CASSSGAPRYQYF. V is TRBV12-3 or TRBV12-4 and J is TRBJ2-7; weak D call: TRBD1 (6 bases). CDR3 length: 13 residues. V was trimmed by 4 bases and J by 10 bases, leaving 17 bases between them.

The CDR3 reads CANPGTEETRYF. In DNA form, the CDR3 reads TGTGCCAACCCGGGGACAGAAGAGACACGGTACTTC. The V and J genes are TRBV14 and TRBJ2-5; 7 bases are a match to TRBD1. Germline V gene lookup returns CDR1 SGHDN and CDR2 FVKESK. V trimming: 10 bases; J trimming: 13 bases; junction bases outside the gene matches: 15. This CDR3 comprises 12 residues.

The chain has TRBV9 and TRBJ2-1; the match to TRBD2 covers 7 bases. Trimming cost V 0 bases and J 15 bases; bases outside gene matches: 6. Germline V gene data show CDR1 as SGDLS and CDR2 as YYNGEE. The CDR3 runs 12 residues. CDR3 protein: CASSVGGGVLFF. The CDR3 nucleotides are TGTGCCAGCAGCGTAGGGGGGGGGGTGCTGTTCTTC.

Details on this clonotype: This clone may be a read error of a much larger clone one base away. The CDR3 region is CACSISSWVYEQYF. The CDR3 region has the DNA TGTGCCTGTAGTATATCGTCGTGGGTCTACGAGCAGTACTTC. V is TRBV19 and J is TRBJ2-7; no clear D gene. This CDR3 has 14 residues. CDR1 and CDR2 from the germline V gene are LNHDA and SQIVND (reference sequence).